The clone carrying this T cell receptor (beta chain) was seen just once. Repertoires were generated with immunoSEQ multiplex PCR, while TCRdb's copy carries only in-frame clones and drops some. The sample shows a few hundred thousand clones, approximately 78% of them seen only once. The data stem from a study of blood T cell repertoires in COVID-19. Study background: In each case, the material was cDNA or gDNA derived from T cells, B-cell-depleted T cells, or PBMCs.

The CDR3 contains 16 residues. The germline V gene has CDR1 SGHTA and CDR2 FQGNSA. V lost 0 bases to trimming and J lost 8 bases; unmatched junction nucleotides: 3. This receptor was identified in a woman aged 70-85 years with COVID-19, enrolled during active disease. V and J are TRBV7-2 and TRBJ2-1; 14 bases line up with TRBD2. The sequenced sample consisted of peripheral blood. The CDR3 protein is CASSLAGTSGSHEQFF. The CDR3 DNA is TGTGCCAGCAGCTTAGCAGGGACTAGCGGGAGTCATGAGCAGTTCTTC.